What follows describes a single TCR beta chain. Its antigen remains unknown. The data were taken from a study of CD8 T cells in ankylosing spondylitis. Trimming took off 6 bases at V and 4 bases at J, with 7 bases between the two ends. The CDR3 sequence is 12 residues long. Germline CDR1 is SNHLY and CDR2 is FYNNEI. Study-wide results and caveats: Characteristic, it appeared, of ankylosing spondylitis blood was a TCR beta motif of roughly eight highly homologous variants.

TCRdb analysed the 5' RACE reads with MiXCR anew, one entry per CDR3 protein. The data show around 430,000 distinct CDR3 sequences, 15% to 20% seen once. This chain links TRBV2 with TRBJ2-1, with D hard to call. The clonotype was recovered from a male donor with ankylosing spondylitis. Material for sequencing was blood, either unsorted or a sorted T cell fraction (not recorded which). CDR3 DNA: TGTGCCAGCAGCCCCGTGTACAATGAGCAGTTCTTC. This codes for CASSPVYNEQFF.